This entry lists 11 T cell receptor beta chains sequenced from one sample in a study of blood T cell repertoires in COVID-19. Only in-frame clones appear in the TCRdb table, and some are missing; sequencing was by immunoSEQ multiplex PCR. Among fewer than 250,000 clones listed, over 80% were seen once. Material for sequencing was peripheral blood. The source is a woman aged 55-70 years with active or convalescent COVID-19.

The chain uses TRBV19 and TRBJ2-5, with TRBD2 matching 9 bases. Germline V gene lookup returns CDR1 LNHDA and CDR2 SQIVND (reference sequence). There are 12 residues in the CDR3. With 7 bases clipped from V and 4 bases from J, the junction kept 1 base outside the gene matches. The CDR3 sequence is CASTAGGETQYF. The CDR3 DNA is TGTGCCAGTACAGCGGGGGGAGAGACCCAGTACTTC.

The chain has TRBV5-4 and TRBJ2-2, with TRBD2 as a possible D gene (5 bases). The V gene's germline CDR1 is SGHNT and CDR2 YYREEE (reference sequence). V lost 7 bases to trimming and J lost 0 bases, with 13 bases between them. CDR3 length: 15 residues. The CDR3, as DNA: TGTGCCAGCTGGGCGGGCGGCACGAACACCGGGGAGCTGTTTTTT. Protein product: CASWAGGTNTGELFF.

CDR3 sequence: CASSPSGVEETQYF. The CDR3 nucleotides read TGTGCCAGCAGTCCCAGCGGGGTTGAAGAGACCCAGTACTTC. This rearrangement joins TRBV27 to TRBJ2-5; TRBD2 aligns across 7 bases. J gave up 3 bases and V 5 bases, and 6 bases lay outside the gene matches. CDR3 length: 14 amino acids. CDR1 is MNHEY, CDR2 SMNVEV, per germline (reference sequence).

This chain joins TRBV9 and TRBJ1-5, with TRBD1 identical over 9 bases. CDR3 length equals 15 residues. CDR1 is SGDLS and CDR2 is YYNGEE in the germline V gene. Germline trimming cut 3 bases from V and 4 bases from J; bases unmatched to any gene: 5. CDR3 nucleotide sequence: TGTGCCAGCAGCGAGGGGGACAGGGAAAATCAGCCCCAGCATTTT. Translation gives CASSEGDRENQPQHF.

This chain joins TRBV4-2 and TRBJ2-3, with D maybe TRBD1 (5 bases). Per germline, CDR1 LGHNA and CDR2 YNFKEQ. There are 15 residues in the CDR3. V was trimmed by 4 bases and J by 6 bases, leaving 17 bases between them. The CDR3 DNA reads as TGTGCCAGCAGCCCTCGGCCTAGGGGTCTCGATACGCAGTATTTT. Translation: CASSPRPRGLDTQYF.

This chain connects TRBV6-5 to TRBJ2-7; 11 bases fit TRBD2. Germline assignment: CDR1 MNHEY and CDR2 SVGAGI. The ends lost 8 bases at V and 4 bases at J; junction bases unmatched: 7. CDR3 size: 14 residues. The CDR3 loop is CASPGTSGPYEQYF. The CDR3 nucleotides read TGTGCCAGCCCAGGGACTAGCGGTCCTTACGAGCAGTACTTC.

DNA for the CDR3: TGCGCCAGCAGCTTAGCAACAGGGTGGAATGGCTACACCTTC. Amino acids: CASSLATGWNGYTF. The chain uses TRBV5-1 and TRBJ1-2, with D possibly being TRBD1 (6 bases). CDR1 is SGHRS and CDR2 is YFSETQ in the germline V gene. V lost 2 bases, J lost 6 bases, and 14 bases lay in between. This CDR3 is 14 amino acids long. The full variable domain, its missing parts supplied by reference TRBV5-1 and TRBJ1-2, is KAGVTQTPRYLIKTRGQQVTLSCSPISGHRSVSWYQQTPGQGLQFLFEYFSETQRNKGNFPGRFSGRQFSNSRSEMNVSTLELGDSALYLCASSLATGWNGYTFGSGTRLTVV.

Here the CDR3 DNA reads TGTGCCAGCAGCTTGGTTGGGGGGTCGAACACCGGGGAGCTGTTTTTT. It translates to CASSLVGGSNTGELFF. J is TRBJ2-2 and V is TRBV5-5, with D maybe TRBD2 (6 bases). Looked up from germline, CDR1 is SGHKS and CDR2 is YYEKEE (reference sequence). The CDR3 runs 16 residues. V was trimmed by 0 bases and J by 0 bases, leaving 9 bases between them.

The CDR3: CATSRVSGGLNEQFF. The CDR3 bases are TGTGCCACCAGCAGGGTTAGCGGGGGGCTCAATGAGCAGTTCTTC. The rearrangement joins TRBV15 to TRBJ2-1, with 10 bases fitting TRBD2. Per the germline V gene, CDR1 is LNHNV and CDR2 is YYDKDF (reference sequence). The CDR3 loop spans 15 amino acids. The ends lost 3 bases at V and 6 bases at J; junction bases unmatched: 5.

The genes are TRBV4-1 and TRBJ2-6; weak D call: TRBD1 (5 bases). The CDR3 contains 19 residues. Germline CDR1 and CDR2: MGHRA and YSYEKL. The V and J ends lost 0 bases and 2 bases respectively, with 17 bases between them. The chain's CDR3 is CASSQDFVGAGAGANVLTF. In DNA form, the CDR3 reads TGCGCCAGCAGCCAAGATTTTGTAGGGGCTGGAGCTGGGGCCAACGTCCTGACTTTC.

This chain joins TRBV23-1 and TRBJ1-5, with D perhaps TRBD1 (5 bases). TRBV23-1 is an ORF for which the function is uncertain. The CDR3 sequence is 14 residues long. V was cut by 3 bases and J by 3 bases, with 9 bases left in between. The CDR3 region has the DNA TGCGCCAGCAGTCATCGGGGGTACAATCAGCCCCAGCATTTT. Translating it yields CASSHRGYNQPQHF.